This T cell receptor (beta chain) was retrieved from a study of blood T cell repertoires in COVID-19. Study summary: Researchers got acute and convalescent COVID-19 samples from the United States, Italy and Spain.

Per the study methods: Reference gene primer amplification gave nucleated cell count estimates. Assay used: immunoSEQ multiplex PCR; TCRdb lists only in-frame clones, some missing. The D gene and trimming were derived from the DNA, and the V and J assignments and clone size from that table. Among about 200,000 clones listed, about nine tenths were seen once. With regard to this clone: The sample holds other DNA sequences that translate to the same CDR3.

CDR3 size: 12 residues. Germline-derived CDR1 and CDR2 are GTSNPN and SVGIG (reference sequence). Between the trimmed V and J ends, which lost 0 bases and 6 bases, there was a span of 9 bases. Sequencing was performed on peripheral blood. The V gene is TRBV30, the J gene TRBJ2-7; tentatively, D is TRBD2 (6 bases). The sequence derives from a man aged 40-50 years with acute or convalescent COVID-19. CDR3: CAWSVQGGEQYF. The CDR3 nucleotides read TGTGCCTGGAGTGTTCAGGGAGGCGAGCAGTACTTC. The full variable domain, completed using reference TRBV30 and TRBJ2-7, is SQTIHQWPATLVQPVGSPLSLECTVEGTSNPNLYWYRQAAGRGLQLLFYSVGIGQISSEVPQNLSASRPQDRQFILSSKKLLLSDSGFYLCAWSVQGGEQYFGPGTRLTVT.